The text below deals with one T cell receptor (beta chain). The antigen remains unidentified. These data are taken from a study of radiotherapy plus CTLA-4 blockade in lung cancer. Repertoires were generated with immunoSEQ multiplex PCR, while TCRdb's copy carries only in-frame clones and drops some. The sample carries approximately 100,000 clones, roughly 80% recorded once. Treatment of patients with chemo-refractory metastatic non-small-cell lung cancer consisted of focal radiation plus CTLA-4 blockade with ipilimumab. Looked up from germline, CDR1 is MGHRA and CDR2 is YSYEKL. CDR3 size: 19 residues. The ends lost 4 bases at V and 5 bases at J; junction bases unmatched: 14. General study results and limits: Blood saw expansion of tumor-derived TCR clones after radiotherapy plus ipilimumab.

The chain has TRBV4-1 and TRBJ2-1; 13 positions match TRBD2. The specimen was peripheral blood, collected from a patient treated with radiotherapy plus ipilimumab. This receptor was identified in a human donor with non-small cell lung cancer who had a partial response to radiotherapy plus ipilimumab. The CDR3 DNA sequence: TGCGCCAGCAGCCCGGTCGGATTCGGGACTAGCGGGATAAACAATGAGCAGTTCTTC. This gives the protein CASSPVGFGTSGINNEQFF.